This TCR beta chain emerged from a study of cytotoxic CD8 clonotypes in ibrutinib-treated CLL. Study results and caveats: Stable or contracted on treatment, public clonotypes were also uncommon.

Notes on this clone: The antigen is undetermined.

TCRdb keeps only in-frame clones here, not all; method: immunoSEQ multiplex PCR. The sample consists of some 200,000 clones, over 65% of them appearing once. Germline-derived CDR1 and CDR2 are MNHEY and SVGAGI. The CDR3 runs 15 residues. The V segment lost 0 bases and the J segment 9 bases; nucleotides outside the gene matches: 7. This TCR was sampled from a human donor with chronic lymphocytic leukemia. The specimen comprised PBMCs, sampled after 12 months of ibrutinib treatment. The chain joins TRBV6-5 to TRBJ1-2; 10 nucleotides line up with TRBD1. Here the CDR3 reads CASSYSPTGGNSYTF. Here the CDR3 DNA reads TGTGCCAGCAGTTACTCCCCGACAGGGGGCAATAGCTACACCTTC.